Listed below are T cell receptor beta chains from one sample, sequenced in a study of T cells in Graves' hyperthyroidism and ophthalmopathy. TCRdb processed the multiplex PCR reads anew with MiXCR; each CDR3 protein has one entry. Among more than 300,000 distinct CDR3 sequences, approximately 14% were seen once, and the ten largest hold about 19%. The sample was blood. The receptors stem from a woman aged 30 to 39 with Graves' ophthalmopathy. Each CDR3 is given with its conserved first and last residue. Each record gives: V gene, clone size, J gene, CDR3 length, D gene, CDR3 DNA, CDR3 protein. The D gene is left open where the match is weak. Size is stated for part of the rows, as once, few or many counts, or as a class when the clone is expanded.

TRBV30	many	TRBJ2-7	13	-	TGTGCCTGGAGTAGAGATAGCTCCTACGAGCAGTACTTC	CAWSRDSSYEQYF
TRBV20-1	many	TRBJ1-2	15	TRBD1	TGCAGTGCTTATACTACTAAGGGGGCGGCGGATGGCTACACCTTC	CSAYTTKGAADGYTF
TRBV28	-	TRBJ1-3	15	-	TGTGCCAGCGGTATCCTCGGTTTCTCTGGAAACACCATATATTTT	CASGILGFSGNTIYF
TRBV24-1	-	TRBJ2-1	14	-	TGTGCCACCAAGGCGTCCAGGAACAACAATGAGCAGTTCTTC	CATKASRNNNEQFF
TRBV27	-	TRBJ1-2	12	-	TGTGCCACGCGGGGGGGAGTCGATGGCTACACCTTC	CATRGGVDGYTF
TRBV7-9	many	TRBJ2-5	15	-	TGTGCCAGCAGCTTACCCTCCGGCTGGTCAGAGACCCAGTACTTC	CASSLPSGWSETQYF
TRBV27	-	TRBJ2-3	13	-	TGTGCCAGCAGTGCTGGTCTCCTAGATACGCAGTATTTT	CASSAGLLDTQYF
TRBV27	-	TRBJ2-5	15	TRBD2	TGTGCCAGCAGTTTAATAGCGGGGGTCTTAGAGACCCAGTACTTC	CASSLIAGVLETQYF
TRBV27	many	TRBJ2-7	15	-	TGTGCCAGCAGTTCATGGACTCGAATCGCCTACGAGCAGTACTTC	CASSSWTRIAYEQYF
TRBV4-1	-	TRBJ2-1	13	-	TGCGCCAGCAGCCAGGCCCCCAGCCGAGAGCAGTTCTTC	CASSQAPSREQFF
TRBV12-5	many	TRBJ1-5	16	TRBD1	TGTGCTAGTGGTTTGGTACATTCAGGGGGCGGTCAGCCCCAGCATTTT	CASGLVHSGGGQPQHF
TRBV11-2	many	TRBJ2-1	16	TRBD1	TGTGCCAGCAGCTTCCCCTCAGGGGGCAGATACAATGAGCAGTTCTTC	CASSFPSGGRYNEQFF
TRBV18	many	TRBJ2-7	17	-	TGTGCCAGCTCACCACGTTCTAGTTCAGGGGCAATCCACGAGCAGTACTTC	CASSPRSSSGAIHEQYF
TRBV19	-	TRBJ1-1	15	-	TGTGCCAGTACGAGGGAAACAAGACCGTACACTGAAGCTTTCTTT	CASTRETRPYTEAFF
TRBV14	-	TRBJ2-3	14	-	TGTGCCAGCAGCCAAATCGGGCTAGCTGGTACGCAGTATTTT	CASSQIGLAGTQYF
TRBV12-3/TRBV12-4	many	TRBJ2-2	14	-	TGTGCCAGCAGCTCCACACCGAACACCGGGGAGCTGTTTTTT	CASSSTPNTGELFF
TRBV12-3/TRBV12-4	many	TRBJ2-7	11	-	TGTGCCAGCAGTCGGCGCGACGAGCAGTACTTC	CASSRRDEQYF
TRBV7-3	-	TRBJ2-3	15	TRBD2	TGTGCCAGCAGCCCGACTAGCGGTTTAGTAGATACGCAGTATTTT	CASSPTSGLVDTQYF
TRBV20-1	many	TRBJ2-1	14	TRBD2	TGCAGTGCTAGAAAGGCGGGAGTTTCTAATGAGCAGTTCTTC	CSARKAGVSNEQFF
TRBV3-1	many	TRBJ2-4	13	-	TGTGCCAGCAGCACATACACCAAAAACATTCAGTACTTC	CASSTYTKNIQYF
TRBV12-3/TRBV12-4	many	TRBJ1-1	10	-	TGTGCCAGTCGGGGCTCTGAAGCTTTCTTT	CASRGSEAFF
TRBV6-1	few	TRBJ1-3	14	-	TGTGCCAGCAAGATTGGGGACTCTGGAAACACCATATATTTT	CASKIGDSGNTIYF
TRBV6-1	few	TRBJ2-2	13	-	TGTGCCAGCAGGAGCCAGTCAACCGGGGAGCTGTTTTTT	CASRSQSTGELFF
TRBV6-1	many	TRBJ1-6	18	TRBD1	TGTGCCAGCAGTCGAGCCGGGACAGGGAGATCCTATAATTCACCCCTCCACTTT	CASSRAGTGRSYNSPLHF
TRBV30	many	TRBJ1-1	13	-	TGTGCCTGGAGGAGGTTGGGGTACACTGAAGCTTTCTTT	CAWRRLGYTEAFF
TRBV12-3/TRBV12-4	many	TRBJ2-1	14	-	TGTGCCAGCAGTCGTACAGGATTCTCGGATGAGCAGTTCTTC	CASSRTGFSDEQFF
TRBV29-1	few	TRBJ2-2	15	TRBD1	TGCAGCGTTGAAGGAACAGGGGGGTACACCGGGGAGCTGTTTTTT	CSVEGTGGYTGELFF
TRBV5-1	many	TRBJ2-5	16	-	TGCGCCAGCAGCTTGTCTACTAACAGGGTACAAGAGACCCAGTACTTC	CASSLSTNRVQETQYF
TRBV12-5	many	TRBJ2-1	18	-	TGTGCTAGTGGTTTGGTACCCGGAGTAGGGGGGGCCGGGGATGAGCAGTTCTTC	CASGLVPGVGGAGDEQFF
TRBV4-1	-	TRBJ2-7	13	-	TGCGCCAGCAGCCAGGGTGTCTCCTACGAGCAGTACTTC	CASSQGVSYEQYF
TRBV20-1	many	TRBJ2-7	14	-	TGCAGTGCTCTGGACGGGGGCCCACACTACGAGCAGTACTTC	CSALDGGPHYEQYF
TRBV30	many	TRBJ1-1	15	-	TGTGCCTGGAGTGTAGTGAGGGGCCCGATGACTGAAGCTTTCTTT	CAWSVVRGPMTEAFF
TRBV6-1	many	TRBJ1-2	19	TRBD1	TGTGCCAGCACTCCGGCCCCCCTTCCGGGACAGCTTCCTAACTATGGCTACACCTTC	CASTPAPLPGQLPNYGYTF
TRBV13	-	TRBJ2-2	16	-	TGTGCCAGCAGCTTCGCGATGCAATCGGTCACCGGGGAGCTGTTTTTT	CASSFAMQSVTGELFF
TRBV28	many	TRBJ2-7	12	-	TGTGCCAGCAGTCAAAGTACTTACGAGCAGTACTTC	CASSQSTYEQYF
TRBV7-2	many	TRBJ2-5	15	TRBD2	TGTGCCAGCAGCTCCCCTAGACTAGCGAGAGAGACCCAGTACTTC	CASSSPRLARETQYF
TRBV27	-	TRBJ1-2	15	TRBD1	TGTGCCAACAGTTTAAAGGGGGCGCCGCGGGGGGGCTACACCTTC	CANSLKGAPRGGYTF
TRBV19	-	TRBJ2-7	16	-	TGTGCCAGTAGTATATTCGGGGGGCAGCGACCCTACGAGCAGTACTTC	CASSIFGGQRPYEQYF
TRBV11-2	many	TRBJ2-3	20	TRBD2	TGTGCCAGCAGCAAAAGATCCGGGACTAGCGGGGGAATTGTAGCAGATACGCAGTATTTT	CASSKRSGTSGGIVADTQYF
TRBV10-3	many	TRBJ2-3	14	TRBD1	TGTGCCATCGGGGACAGGGGGAGCACAGATACGCAGTATTTT	CAIGDRGSTDTQYF
TRBV2	-	TRBJ2-5	11	-	TGTGCCAGCAGTTCCCAAGGGGTCGAGTACTTC	CASSSQGVEYF
TRBV4-2	-	TRBJ2-5	15	-	TGTGCCAGCAGCCAAGATCTTGAGTATACGGAGACCCAGTACTTC	CASSQDLEYTETQYF
TRBV30	-	TRBJ1-4	14	TRBD1	TGTGCCTGGAGTGAGGACAGGGATAATGAAAAACTGTTTTTT	CAWSEDRDNEKLFF
TRBV7-9	many	TRBJ2-2	16	-	TGTGCCAGCAGCTTAGAACTAGCTTCGGTCACCGGGGAGCTGTTTTTT	CASSLELASVTGELFF
TRBV28	many	TRBJ1-5	11	-	TGTGCCAGCAGTTTAGGTCAGCCCCAGCATTTT	CASSLGQPQHF
TRBV3-1	many	TRBJ1-1	13	-	TGTGCCAGCAGCCAAGATCATGGGACTGAAGCTTTCTTT	CASSQDHGTEAFF
TRBV3-1	-	TRBJ1-5	15	-	TGTGCCAGCAGCCAAGTGCGGGGGGGCCTGCAGCCCCAGCATTTT	CASSQVRGGLQPQHF
TRBV9	-	TRBJ2-3	16	TRBD2	TGTGCCAGCAGTGAAAGACTAGCGGGGGTCGTAGATACGCAGTATTTT	CASSERLAGVVDTQYF
TRBV10-1	many	TRBJ2-7	14	TRBD1	TGCGCCACCGTGGGCGCTAGGGGGCTTGGCGAGCAGTACTTC	CATVGARGLGEQYF